This TCR beta chain was sequenced for a study of OX40 agonist ivuxolimab in advanced cancers. Looking at the study overall: Dose-escalation patients were diagnosed with hepatocellular carcinoma, melanoma, renal cell cancer or head and neck cancer.

Germline CDR1 SGHNT, CDR2 YENEEA. Trimming shortened V by 3 bases and J by 0 bases, and 12 bases separated the two germline ends. The CDR3 has 15 amino acids. Profiling relied on immunoSEQ multiplex PCR, and the TCRdb table lists in-frame clones only, not all of them. The data show around 150,000 clones, with 90% seen just once and around 1% held by the top ten. The sequence derives from an adult with an advanced solid tumor such as melanoma, head and neck, liver or kidney cancer. The genes are TRBV11-3 and TRBJ2-7, with D possibly TRBD1 on 6 matching bases. The specimen comprised CD4+ or CD8+ T cells sorted from blood, sampled in a trial of the OX40 agonist ivuxolimab. The CDR3 reads CASSLDSQSSYEQYF. The DNA of the CDR3 is TGTGCCAGCAGCTTGGACAGCCAGAGCTCCTACGAGCAGTACTTC.